This T cell receptor beta chain is drawn from a study of CD8 T cells in Susac syndrome. The authors carried out high-throughput sequencing of TCR beta. They applied it to CD8+ and CD4+ T cells obtained from blood. Stable or active relapsing-remitting multiple sclerosis, untreated and meeting revised McDonald criteria, defined the controls. There are 12 residues in the CDR3. Germline trimming cut 4 bases from V and 9 bases from J; bases unmatched to any gene: 6. Germline V gives CDR1 MNHEY, CDR2 SMNVEV (reference sequence). Reverse transcription of 0.5 to 1 ug RNA was performed with random hexamers. By means of immunoSEQ multiplex PCR, TCR beta CDR3 spanning 54 Vbeta and 13 Jbeta underwent amplification. Using its own MiXCR run on the immunoSEQ multiplex PCR reads, TCRdb lists one record per CDR3 protein. The sample yields more than 150,000 distinct CDR3 sequences, approximately 94% seen once.

The sample taken for sequencing was CD8+ T cells from PBMCs. This TCR came from a human donor with multiple sclerosis. The V and J genes are TRBV27 and TRBJ2-7; the match to TRBD2 covers 7 bases. The CDR3 is CASSSQGGVQYF. The DNA for the CDR3 is TGTGCCAGCAGTTCCCAGGGAGGGGTGCAGTACTTC.